A selection of T cell receptor beta chains follows, all from one sample in a study of blood T cell repertoires in COVID-19. This table comes from immunoSEQ multiplex PCR, and its TCRdb copy is limited to in-frame clones, with some not included. The data show around 60,000 clones, with approximately 78% seen just once and about 15% held by the top ten. The specimen was peripheral blood. Receptors originate from an older man with acute or convalescent COVID-19. Both conserved end residues are part of each CDR3. D genes are given only for firm matches. The size field is filled for only some rows; it gives once, few, many or a size class.

DNA,CDR3,J,size,V,D
TGTGCCAGCAGGTCACAGGCCCTTAGCACAGATACGCAGTATTTT,CASRSQALSTDTQYF,TRBJ2-3,.,TRBV2,.
TGTGCCAGCAGCCCGCGGAGGGCCAGCACAGATACGCAGTATTTT,CASSPRRASTDTQYF,TRBJ2-3,.,TRBV3-1/TRBV3-2,.
TGTGCCAGCAGTTTAAAAGCAGGGTATGATTCACCCCTCCACTTT,CASSLKAGYDSPLHF,TRBJ1-6,.,TRBV27,.
TGTGCCACGGGACAGGGGGCGTCTTATGGCTACACCTTC,CATGQGASYGYTF,TRBJ1-2,.,TRBV10-3,TRBD1
TGTGCCAGCAGTTTGGGACAGATACCCTACGAGCAGTACTTC,CASSLGQIPYEQYF,TRBJ2-7,.,TRBV6-5,TRBD1
TGTGCCAGTAGTCCACGGACAGGGGCCTCCTACGAGCAGTACTTC,CASSPRTGASYEQYF,TRBJ2-7,.,TRBV19,TRBD1
TGCAGCGCCAGAAAGACTAGCGGGGGAAGCACAGATACGCAGTATTTT,CSARKTSGGSTDTQYF,TRBJ2-3,.,TRBV29-1,TRBD2
TGCGCCAGCAGCTTGGACAGGGTGTGGAATGAGCAGTTCTTC,CASSLDRVWNEQFF,TRBJ2-1,.,TRBV5-1,.
TGTGCTAGCAGCTTAGATTCTTCCGGGGAGCTGTTTTTT,CASSLDSSGELFF,TRBJ2-2,.,TRBV7-7,.
TGTGCCAGCACCGGGACTAGGGGGTTGGGGCAGTTCTTC,CASTGTRGLGQFF,TRBJ2-1,.,TRBV2,TRBD2
TGTGCCAGCAGTTACGCCAGGGACAGGAGGAATTCACCCCTCCACTTT,CASSYARDRRNSPLHF,TRBJ1-6,.,TRBV6-5,TRBD1
TGCGCCAGCAGATCCACAGGGGACCAAGAGACCCAGTACTTC,CASRSTGDQETQYF,TRBJ2-5,.,TRBV23-1,TRBD1
TGCGCCAGCAGCCAAGGAATCGCGGGGGGGCCCTCAGATACGCAGTATTTT,CASSQGIAGGPSDTQYF,TRBJ2-3,.,TRBV4-1,TRBD2
TGTGCCAGCAGCTTCCTAGCGGGGTCCTCCAGTGAGCAGTACTTC,CASSFLAGSSSEQYF,TRBJ2-7,.,TRBV7-9,TRBD2
TGCGCCAGCAGCCAAGTTGCGGGGGACAATCAGCCCCAGCATTTT,CASSQVAGDNQPQHF,TRBJ1-5,.,TRBV4-1,.
TGCGCCAGCAGCCTGGGGGCAGGGCACTATGGCTACACCTTC,CASSLGAGHYGYTF,TRBJ1-2,.,TRBV5-1,.
TGCGCCAGCAGTGAGACACGGGGGTTATCAGATACGCAGTATTTT,CASSETRGLSDTQYF,TRBJ2-3,once,TRBV10-1,.
TGTGCCAGCAGCTTAAGAACTAGCGGGGCGAACAATGAGCAGTTCTTC,CASSLRTSGANNEQFF,TRBJ2-1,.,TRBV13,TRBD2
TGCGCCAGCAGTCCAGGGGACACTGAAGCTTTCTTT,CASSPGDTEAFF,TRBJ1-1,.,TRBV10-2,.
TGTGCCAGCAGCTTAACCAGCGGGGGAGCCACAGATACGCAGTATTTT,CASSLTSGGATDTQYF,TRBJ2-3,once,TRBV7-2,TRBD2
TGTGCCAGCGGAACGGGGTACGAGCAGTACTTC,CASGTGYEQYF,TRBJ2-7,.,TRBV11-3,.
TGCGCCAGCAGCTTGGCAACTAGCGGGAGCACAGATACGCAGTATTTT,CASSLATSGSTDTQYF,TRBJ2-3,.,TRBV5-1,TRBD2
TGCGCCAGCAGCCAGGGACAGTTTCTCTCTGGGGCCAACGTCCTGACTTTC,CASSQGQFLSGANVLTF,TRBJ2-6,.,TRBV4-1,TRBD1